This T cell receptor beta chain originates from a study of read filtering for tumor transcriptome and immune sequencing. At the level of the study: Mean patient age was roughly 61 years, range roughly 40 to 85; approximately 18 male, 14 female.

This CDR3 has 15 residues. The germline V gene encodes CDR1 MDHEN and CDR2 SYDVKM. J lost 2 bases, V lost 7 bases, and 8 bases had no gene match. Study-wide points: The sorted CD138-negative fraction was a mixed bone marrow immune population, not purified T cells.

This library used around 400 ng RNA and molecular barcoded adaptors spanning alpha/delta and beta/gamma chains. TCRdb reanalysed the reads using MiXCR and keeps one entry per CDR3 protein. The data show about 50,000 distinct CDR3 sequences, about 20% seen once. This clonotype was recorded at least ten times. The antigen is not known. Every patient had bone marrow sampled while the disease was active. The receptor's source is a donor aged 40 or older with multiple myeloma. The chain recombines TRBV28 with TRBJ2-5, with TRBD1 matching 9 bases. The source material was a population of CD138-negative cells sorted from bone marrow. The CDR3 reads CASNRDRVLQETQYF. CDR3 in DNA: TGTGCCAGCAACCGGGACAGGGTGCTGCAAGAGACCCAGTACTTC.